This paragraph covers one TCR beta chain sequence. The entry originates in a study of blood T cell repertoires in COVID-19. Study in general: Sites across the United States, Italy and Spain contributed samples from acute and convalescent COVID-19.

J was trimmed by 8 bases and V by 1 base; bases with no gene match: 7. This CDR3 has 15 amino acids. Germline V gene lookup returns CDR1 SEHNR and CDR2 FQNEAQ (reference sequence). The table came from immunoSEQ multiplex PCR; TCRdb's copy has only in-frame clones and leaves some out. The sample has approximately 200,000 clones, 80% to 85% seen once; the top ten hold about 2.4%. Input material: peripheral blood. The origin of this receptor is an older woman with acute or convalescent COVID-19. This chain joins TRBV7-9 and TRBJ2-1; 8 bases map to TRBD1. The CDR3 loop is CASSLETGGVDEQFF. The DNA of the CDR3 is TGTGCCAGCAGCTTAGAAACAGGGGGAGTTGATGAGCAGTTCTTC.